What follows describes a single T cell receptor beta chain. Its antigen remains unknown. The data derive from a study of cytomegalovirus exposure and HLA in healthy donors. Study-level points and caveats: HLA allele associations emerged for some 16,000 TCR beta sequences in a later analysis, at 0.05 false discovery rate. In vitro confirmation showed a few CMV-associated chains to be CMV antigen specific.

CDR1 is SGHNT and CDR2 is YYREEE in the germline V gene (reference sequence). The CDR3 sequence is 14 residues long. Between the trimmed V and J ends, which lost 5 bases and 8 bases, there was a span of 14 bases. Primers: 60 Vbeta forward and 13 Jbeta reverse. The protocol was immunoSEQ multiplex PCR, while the TCRdb copy is restricted to in-frame clones and leaves out a portion. The sample carries over 85,000 clones, over 65% recorded once. Source material: PBMCs. The chain carries TRBV5-4 and TRBJ1-6; D unresolved. This clonotype originated in a man aged 35 to 55 in good health and CMV-seronegative. Here the CDR3 DNA reads TGTGCCAGCAGACCCTTAGCAGCACATTCACCCCTCCACTTT. This encodes CASRPLAAHSPLHF.